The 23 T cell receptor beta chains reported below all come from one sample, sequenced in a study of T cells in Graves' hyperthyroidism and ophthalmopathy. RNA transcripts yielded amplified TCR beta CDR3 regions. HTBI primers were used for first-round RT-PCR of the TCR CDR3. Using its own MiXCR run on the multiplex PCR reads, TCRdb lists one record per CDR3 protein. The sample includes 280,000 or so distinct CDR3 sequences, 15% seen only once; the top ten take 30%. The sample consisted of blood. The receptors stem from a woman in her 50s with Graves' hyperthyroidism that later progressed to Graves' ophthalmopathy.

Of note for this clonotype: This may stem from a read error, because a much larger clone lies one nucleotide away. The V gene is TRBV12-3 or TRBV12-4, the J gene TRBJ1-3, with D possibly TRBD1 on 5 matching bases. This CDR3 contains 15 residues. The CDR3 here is CASSLGPSSGNIIYF. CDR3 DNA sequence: TGTGCCAGCAGTTTGGGGCCTAGCTCTGGAAACATCATATATTTT.

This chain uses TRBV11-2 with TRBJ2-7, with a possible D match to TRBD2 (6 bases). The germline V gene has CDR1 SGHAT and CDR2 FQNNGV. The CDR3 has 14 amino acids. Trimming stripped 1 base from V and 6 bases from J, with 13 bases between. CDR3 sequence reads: CASSLGGGGFEQYF. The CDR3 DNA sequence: TGTGCCAGCAGCTTAGGGGGAGGAGGCTTCGAGCAGTACTTC.

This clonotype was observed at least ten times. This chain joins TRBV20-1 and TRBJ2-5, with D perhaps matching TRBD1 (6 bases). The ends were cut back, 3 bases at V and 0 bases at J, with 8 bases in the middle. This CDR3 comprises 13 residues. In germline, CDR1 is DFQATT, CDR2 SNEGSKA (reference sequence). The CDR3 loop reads CSASPGDQETQYF. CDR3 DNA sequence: TGCAGTGCTAGCCCAGGGGACCAAGAGACCCAGTACTTC.

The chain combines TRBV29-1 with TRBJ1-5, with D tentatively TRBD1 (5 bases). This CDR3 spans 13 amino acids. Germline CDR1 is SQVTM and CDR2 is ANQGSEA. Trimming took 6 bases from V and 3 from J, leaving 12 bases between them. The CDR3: CSVPRGYNQPQHF. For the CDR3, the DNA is TGCAGCGTCCCAAGGGGCTACAATCAGCCCCAGCATTTT.

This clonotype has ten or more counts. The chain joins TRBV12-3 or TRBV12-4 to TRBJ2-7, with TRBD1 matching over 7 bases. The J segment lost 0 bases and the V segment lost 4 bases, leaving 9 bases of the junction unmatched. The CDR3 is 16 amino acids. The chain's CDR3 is CASSWGQPTSSYEQYF. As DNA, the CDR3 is TGTGCCAGCAGTTGGGGACAGCCGACCAGCTCCTACGAGCAGTACTTC.

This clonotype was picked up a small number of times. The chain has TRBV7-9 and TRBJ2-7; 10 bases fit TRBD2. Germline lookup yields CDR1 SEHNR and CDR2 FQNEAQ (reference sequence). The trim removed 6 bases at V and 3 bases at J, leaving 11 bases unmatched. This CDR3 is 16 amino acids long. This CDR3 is CASRPASGSPFYEQYF. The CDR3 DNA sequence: TGTGCCAGCAGACCAGCTAGCGGGAGCCCTTTCTACGAGCAGTACTTC. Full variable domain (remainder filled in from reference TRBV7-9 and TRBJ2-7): DTGVSQNPRHKITKRGQNVTFRCDPISEHNRLYWYRQTLGQGPEFLTYFQNEAQLEKSRLLSDRFSAERPKGSFSTLEIQRTEQGDSAMYLCASRPASGSPFYEQYFGPGTRLTVT.

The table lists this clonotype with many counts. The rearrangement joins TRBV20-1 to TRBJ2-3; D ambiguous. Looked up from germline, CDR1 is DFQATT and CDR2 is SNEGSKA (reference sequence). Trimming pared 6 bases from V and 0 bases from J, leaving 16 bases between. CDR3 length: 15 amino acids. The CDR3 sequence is CSARTRRQSTDTQYF. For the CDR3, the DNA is TGCAGTGCCAGAACACGACGACAAAGCACAGATACGCAGTATTTT.

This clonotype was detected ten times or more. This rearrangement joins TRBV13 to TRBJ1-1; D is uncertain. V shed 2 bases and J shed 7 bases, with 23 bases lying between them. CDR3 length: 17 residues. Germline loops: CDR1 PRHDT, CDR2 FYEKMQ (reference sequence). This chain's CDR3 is CASSLQLYGSREGEAFF. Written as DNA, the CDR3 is TGTGCCAGCAGCTTACAGCTTTACGGTTCAAGGGAAGGTGAAGCTTTCTTT.

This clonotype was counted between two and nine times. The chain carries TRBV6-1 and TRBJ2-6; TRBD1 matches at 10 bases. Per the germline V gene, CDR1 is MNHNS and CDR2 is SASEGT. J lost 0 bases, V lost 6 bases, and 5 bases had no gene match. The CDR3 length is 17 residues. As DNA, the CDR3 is TGTGCCAGCAGGGACAGGGGGTCTCTCTCTGGGGCCAACGTCCTGACTTTC. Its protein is CASRDRGSLSGANVLTF.

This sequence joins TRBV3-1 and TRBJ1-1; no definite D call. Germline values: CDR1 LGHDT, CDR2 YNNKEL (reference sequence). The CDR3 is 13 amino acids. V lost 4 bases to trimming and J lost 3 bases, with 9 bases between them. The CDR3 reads CASSPSTYTEAFF. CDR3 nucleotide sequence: TGTGCCAGCAGCCCGAGCACCTACACTGAAGCTTTCTTT.

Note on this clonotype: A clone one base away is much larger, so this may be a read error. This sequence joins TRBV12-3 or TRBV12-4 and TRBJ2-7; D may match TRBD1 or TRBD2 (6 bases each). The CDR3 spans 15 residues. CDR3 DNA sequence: TGTGCCAGCAGTCTAACGGGGGCCAGGAATGAGGAGCGGTACTTC. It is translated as CASSLTGARNEERYF.

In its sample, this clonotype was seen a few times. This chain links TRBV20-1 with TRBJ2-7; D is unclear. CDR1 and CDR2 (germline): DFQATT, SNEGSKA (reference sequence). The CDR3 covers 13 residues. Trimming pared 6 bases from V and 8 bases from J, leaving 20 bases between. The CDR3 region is CSARNPMRSQQYF. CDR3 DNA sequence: TGCAGTGCCAGGAATCCCATGCGGAGCCAGCAGTACTTC.

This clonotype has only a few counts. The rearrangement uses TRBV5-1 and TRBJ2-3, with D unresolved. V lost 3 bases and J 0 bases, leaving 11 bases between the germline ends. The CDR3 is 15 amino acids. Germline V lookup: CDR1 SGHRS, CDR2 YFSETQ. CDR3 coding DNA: TGCGCCAGCAGCTGGGCGGCCCTTAGCACAGATACGCAGTATTTT. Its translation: CASSWAALSTDTQYF.

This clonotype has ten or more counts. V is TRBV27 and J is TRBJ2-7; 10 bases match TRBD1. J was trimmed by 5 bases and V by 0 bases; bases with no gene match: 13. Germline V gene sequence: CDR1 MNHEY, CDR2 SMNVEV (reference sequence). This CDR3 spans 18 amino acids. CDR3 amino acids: CASSLSRVPGQGWDEQYF. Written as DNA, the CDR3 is TGTGCCAGCAGTTTATCAAGGGTCCCGGGACAGGGGTGGGACGAGCAGTACTTC.

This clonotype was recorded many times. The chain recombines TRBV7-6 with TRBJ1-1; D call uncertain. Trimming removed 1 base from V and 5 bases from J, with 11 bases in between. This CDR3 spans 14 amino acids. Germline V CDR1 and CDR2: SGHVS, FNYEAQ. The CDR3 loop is CASSLGHLRTEAFF. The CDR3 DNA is TGTGCCAGCAGCTTAGGTCACCTGAGGACTGAAGCTTTCTTT.

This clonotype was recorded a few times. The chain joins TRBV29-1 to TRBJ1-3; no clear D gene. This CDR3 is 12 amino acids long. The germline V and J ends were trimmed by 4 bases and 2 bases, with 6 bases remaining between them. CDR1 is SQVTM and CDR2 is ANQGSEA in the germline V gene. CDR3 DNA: TGCAGCGTTGGGGCGGCTGGAAACACCATATATTTT. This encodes CSVGAAGNTIYF.

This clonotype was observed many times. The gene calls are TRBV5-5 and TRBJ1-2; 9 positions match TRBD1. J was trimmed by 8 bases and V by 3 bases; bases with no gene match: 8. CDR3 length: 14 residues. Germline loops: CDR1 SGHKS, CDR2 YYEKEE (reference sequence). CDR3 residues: CASSWGQGVLGYTF. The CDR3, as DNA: TGTGCCAGCAGCTGGGGACAGGGAGTCTTGGGCTACACCTTC.

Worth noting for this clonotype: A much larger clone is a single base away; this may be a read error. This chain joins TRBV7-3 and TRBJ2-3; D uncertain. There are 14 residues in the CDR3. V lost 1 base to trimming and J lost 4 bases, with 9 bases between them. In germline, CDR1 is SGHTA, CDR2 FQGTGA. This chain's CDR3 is CASSLISDADTQYF. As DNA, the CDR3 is TGTGCCAGCAGCTTAATCTCGGACGCAGATACGCAGTATTTT.

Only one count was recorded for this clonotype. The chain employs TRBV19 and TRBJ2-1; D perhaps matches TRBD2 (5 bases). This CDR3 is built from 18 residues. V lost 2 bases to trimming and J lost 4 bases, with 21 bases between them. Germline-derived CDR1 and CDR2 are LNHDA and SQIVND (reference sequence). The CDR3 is CASSIWRRETSNYNEQFF. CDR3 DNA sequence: TGTGCCAGTAGTATATGGCGCCGGGAAACTAGTAATTACAATGAGCAGTTCTTC.

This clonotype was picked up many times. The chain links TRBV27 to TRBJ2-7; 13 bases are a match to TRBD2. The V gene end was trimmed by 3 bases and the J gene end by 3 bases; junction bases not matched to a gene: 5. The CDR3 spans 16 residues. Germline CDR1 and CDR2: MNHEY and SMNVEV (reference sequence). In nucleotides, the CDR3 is TGTGCCAGCAGTTTGAGGACTAGCGGGAGCCTCTACGAGCAGTACTTC. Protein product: CASSLRTSGSLYEQYF.

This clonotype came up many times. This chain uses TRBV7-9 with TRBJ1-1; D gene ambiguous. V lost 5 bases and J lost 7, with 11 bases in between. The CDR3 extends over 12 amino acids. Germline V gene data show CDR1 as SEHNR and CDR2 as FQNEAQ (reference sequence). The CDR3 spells CASSLSPSEAFF. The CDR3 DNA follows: TGTGCCAGCAGCCTGAGCCCTAGTGAAGCTTTCTTT.

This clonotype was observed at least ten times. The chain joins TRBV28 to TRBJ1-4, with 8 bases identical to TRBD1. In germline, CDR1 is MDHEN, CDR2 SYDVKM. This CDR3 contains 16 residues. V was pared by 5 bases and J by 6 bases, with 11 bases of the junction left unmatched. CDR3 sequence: CASSPPPGGYDEKLFF. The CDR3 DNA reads TGTGCCAGCAGTCCTCCCCCAGGGGGCTATGATGAAAAACTGTTTTTT.

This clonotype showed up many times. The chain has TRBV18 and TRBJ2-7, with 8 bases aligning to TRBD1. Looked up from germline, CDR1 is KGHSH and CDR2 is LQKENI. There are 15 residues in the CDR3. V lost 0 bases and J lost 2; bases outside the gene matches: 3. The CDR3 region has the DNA TGTGCCAGCTCACCACCGGGACAGGCCCCCTACGAGCAGTACTTC. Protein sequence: CASSPPGQAPYEQYF.